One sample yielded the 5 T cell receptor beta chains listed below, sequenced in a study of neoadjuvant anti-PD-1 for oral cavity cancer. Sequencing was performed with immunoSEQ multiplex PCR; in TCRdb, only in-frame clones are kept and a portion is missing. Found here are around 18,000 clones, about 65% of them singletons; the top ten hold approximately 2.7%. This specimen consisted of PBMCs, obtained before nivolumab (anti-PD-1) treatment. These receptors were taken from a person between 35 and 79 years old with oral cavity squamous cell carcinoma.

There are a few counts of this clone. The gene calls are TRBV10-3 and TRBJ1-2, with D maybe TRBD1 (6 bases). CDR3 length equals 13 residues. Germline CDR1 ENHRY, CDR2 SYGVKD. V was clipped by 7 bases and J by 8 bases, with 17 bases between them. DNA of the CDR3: TGTGCCATCAACGATGGGGGCGGGTCGGGCTACACCTTC. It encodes CAINDGGGSGYTF.

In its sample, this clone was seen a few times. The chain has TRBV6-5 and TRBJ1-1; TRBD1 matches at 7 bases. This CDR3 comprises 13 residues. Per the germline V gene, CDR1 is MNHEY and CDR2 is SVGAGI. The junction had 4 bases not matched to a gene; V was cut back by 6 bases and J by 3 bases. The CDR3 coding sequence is TGTGCCAGCAGGGGAGGGGGCGACACTGAAGCTTTCTTT. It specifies CASRGGGDTEAFF.

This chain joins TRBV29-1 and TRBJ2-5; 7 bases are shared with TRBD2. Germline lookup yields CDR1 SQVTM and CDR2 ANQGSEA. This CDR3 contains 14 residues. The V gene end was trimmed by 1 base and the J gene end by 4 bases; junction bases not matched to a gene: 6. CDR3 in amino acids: CSVEAGASGETQYF. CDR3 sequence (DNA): TGCAGCGTTGAAGCTGGGGCTAGCGGAGAGACCCAGTACTTC.

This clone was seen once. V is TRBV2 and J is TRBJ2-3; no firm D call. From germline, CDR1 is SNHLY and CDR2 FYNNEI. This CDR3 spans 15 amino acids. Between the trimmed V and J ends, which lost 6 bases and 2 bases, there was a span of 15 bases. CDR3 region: CASSRTRLNTDTQYF. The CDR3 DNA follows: TGTGCCAGCAGCCGTACCCGGCTGAACACAGATACGCAGTATTTT.

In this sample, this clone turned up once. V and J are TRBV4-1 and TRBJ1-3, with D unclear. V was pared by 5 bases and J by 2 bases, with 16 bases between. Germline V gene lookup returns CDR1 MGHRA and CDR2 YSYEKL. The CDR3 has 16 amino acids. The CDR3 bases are TGCGCCAGCAGCTTCGACTTCCTCGGGACTGGAAACACCATATATTTT. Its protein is CASSFDFLGTGNTIYF.